A selection of T cell receptor beta chains follows, all from one sample in a study of tumour-infiltrating T cells in Burkitt lymphoma. Using immunoSEQ multiplex PCR, the repertoire was profiled, and TCRdb retains in-frame clones only, with some absent. In the table there are about 2,800 clones, more than 75% of which are singletons. What was sequenced was tumor tissue. These TCRs come from a human donor with diffuse large B-cell lymphoma. CDR3s include the opening cysteine and the closing phenylalanine or tryptophan. A D gene is named only where the DNA matches it firmly.

J: TRBJ1-1; D: NA; V: TRBV4-3; CDR3: CASSQDNEGAFF
J: TRBJ2-7; D: NA; V: TRBV9; CDR3: CASSGSLTGGYEQYF
J: TRBJ2-5; D: TRBD1; V: TRBV19; CDR3: CASSPGTGLPETQYF
J: TRBJ2-2; D: NA; V: TRBV27; CDR3: CASSATGLTGELFF
J: TRBJ1-3; D: NA; V: TRBV19; CDR3: CASRSVSSGNTIYF
J: TRBJ1-5; D: NA; V: TRBV21-1; CDR3: CASSQDRDSNQPQHF
J: TRBJ1-1; D: NA; V: TRBV7-2; CDR3: CASSPDTEAFF
J: TRBJ2-7; D: NA; V: TRBV5-6; CDR3: CASSLEGDVYEQYF
J: TRBJ2-3; D: NA; V: TRBV7-9; CDR3: CASSAGGAGTDTQYF
J: TRBJ1-1; D: NA; V: TRBV7-3; CDR3: CASSLTLQGTEAFF
J: TRBJ1-2; D: NA; V: TRBV7-9; CDR3: CASSLAYGQKRGGYTF
J: TRBJ2-7; D: TRBD1; V: TRBV15; CDR3: CATSSPGQYYEQYF
J: TRBJ2-7; D: TRBD1; V: TRBV29-1; CDR3: CSVEDYGEQGHEQYF
J: TRBJ2-3; D: TRBD2; V: TRBV13; CDR3: CASSQAELAGATDTQYF
J: TRBJ2-5; D: NA; V: TRBV11-3; CDR3: CASSCDRWAERETQYF